This TCR beta chain was documented in a study of memory B cells and T cells in multiple sclerosis. After stimulus-free culture, autoproliferating CFSE-dim and non-proliferating CFSE-high T cells were sequenced separately. 5x10^7 CFSE-labeled PBMCs were cultured around seven days unstimulated, then replicate wells were pooled. CFSE at approximately 0.5 uM labeled the PBMCs, which were then cultured unstimulated. General study points: Clone-set sizes differed between compartments, so shared clonotype counts needed normalization.

TCRdb keeps only in-frame clones here, not all; method: immunoSEQ multiplex PCR. This sample has about 42,000 clones, with approximately 80% found just once. Trimming cost V 4 bases and J 4 bases; bases outside gene matches: 10. CDR1 is SGHDN, CDR2 FVKESK, per germline. This CDR3 region has 17 residues. The count of this clone is one. Its antigen is currently unknown. The source is a human donor with multiple sclerosis. Material: PBMCs from blood kept in culture. V is TRBV14 and J is TRBJ2-2; 9 nucleotides match TRBD1. The CDR3, as DNA: TGTGCCAGCAGCCGCCAAAGGACAGGGGAAGCCACCGGGGAGCTGTTTTTT. It specifies CASSRQRTGEATGELFF.